This T cell receptor (beta chain) originates from a study of blood T cell repertoires in COVID-19. Under the authors' procedure: Estimation of nucleated cell counts was performed using reference gene primer amplification. Clones were read by immunoSEQ multiplex PCR, and TCRdb kept only the in-frame ones, dropping some. V and J calls and clone size follow that table, whereas D and trimming were derived from the DNA. The data contain fewer than 500,000 clones, roughly 90% of them seen just once; the ten biggest clones take up around 0.92%. This clone has just one count. The CDR3 spans 13 residues. The V gene's germline CDR1 is MNHEY and CDR2 SVGAGI. V was clipped by 6 bases and J by 8 bases, with 16 bases between them.

The sample consisted of peripheral blood. The clonotype originates from a man aged 18-30 years with COVID-19, enrolled during active disease. V gene TRBV6-5 combines with J gene TRBJ1-2; tentatively, D is TRBD1 (5 bases). For the CDR3, the DNA is TGTGCCAGCAGGCCAAGAGACGGGGGAGGCTACACCTTC. It codes for CASRPRDGGGYTF.